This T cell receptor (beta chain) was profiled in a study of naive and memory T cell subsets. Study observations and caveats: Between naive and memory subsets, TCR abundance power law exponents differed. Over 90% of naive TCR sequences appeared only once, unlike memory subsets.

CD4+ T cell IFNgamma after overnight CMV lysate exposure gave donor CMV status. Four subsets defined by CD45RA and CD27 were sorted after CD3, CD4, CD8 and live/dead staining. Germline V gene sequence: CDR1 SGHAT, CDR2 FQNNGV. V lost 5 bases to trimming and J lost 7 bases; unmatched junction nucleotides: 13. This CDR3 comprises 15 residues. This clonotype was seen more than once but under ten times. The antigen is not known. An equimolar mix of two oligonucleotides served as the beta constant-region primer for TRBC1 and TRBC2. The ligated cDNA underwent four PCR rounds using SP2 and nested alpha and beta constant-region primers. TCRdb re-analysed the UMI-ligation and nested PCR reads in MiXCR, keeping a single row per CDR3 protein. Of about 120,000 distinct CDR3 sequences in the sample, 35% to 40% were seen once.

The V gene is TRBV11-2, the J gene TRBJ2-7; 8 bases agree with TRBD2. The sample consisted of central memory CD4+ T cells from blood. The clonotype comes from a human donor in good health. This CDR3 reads CASSPGVAGPWEQYF. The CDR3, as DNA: TGTGCCAGCAGCCCGGGAGTAGCGGGACCGTGGGAGCAGTACTTC.